The clone carrying this TCR beta chain was recorded many times. The target antigen is unknown. Unique molecular identifiers were used to barcode this TCRbeta library. Each CDR3 protein is one row after TCRdb ran MiXCR on the PCR reads. The table records 450,000 to 550,000 distinct CDR3 sequences, roughly 11% of them present only once. This sample is part of a study of T-cell reconstitution after alpha-beta-depleted transplantation in children. Study conclusions and caveats: Surviving recipient T cells and intrathymic progenitors accounted for some patients' high TCRbeta diversity at day 60.

The specimen was PBMCs, mostly from graft donor cells, collected 180 days after TCRalphabeta/CD19-depleted stem cell transplant. The origin of this receptor is a female patient aged 2-9 years who had a stem cell transplant for aplastic anemia, so the T cells may come from the graft donor.

In DNA form, the CDR3 reads TGTGCCAGCAGCCTAAAGAACAGGGCGTGGGCCAAAAACATTCAGTACTTC. Translation gives CASSLKNRAWAKNIQYF. The genes are TRBV7-2 and TRBJ2-4; weak D call: TRBD1 (6 bases). The CDR3 has 17 residues. Germline CDR1 SGHTA, CDR2 FQGNSA. With 5 bases removed from V and 1 base from J, the gap between germline ends came to 18 bases.